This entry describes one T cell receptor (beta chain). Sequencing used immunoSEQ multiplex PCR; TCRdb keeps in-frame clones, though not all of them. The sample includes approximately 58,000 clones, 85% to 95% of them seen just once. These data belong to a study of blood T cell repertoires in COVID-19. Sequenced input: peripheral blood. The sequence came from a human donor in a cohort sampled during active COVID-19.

CDR3 DNA sequence: TGTGCCTGGAGACCGGGACAGGGGAATTCACCCCTCCACTTT. This gives the protein CAWRPGQGNSPLHF. This chain links TRBV30 with TRBJ1-6; TRBD1 matches 10 bases. The germline V gene encodes CDR1 GTSNPN and CDR2 SVGIG (reference sequence). The CDR3 has 14 residues. Unmatched junction bases numbered 3, after V lost 3 bases and J lost 7 bases.